This T cell receptor (beta chain) derives from a study of neurological immune-mediated disorders. The V gene's germline CDR1 is MNHNS and CDR2 SASEGT. The CDR3 covers 11 residues. Deletions cut 9 bases from V and 4 bases from J, with 7 bases between. MiXCR was run by TCRdb on the 5' RACE reads, yielding one entry per CDR3 protein. The sample records about 48,000 distinct CDR3 sequences, 1.9% being singletons. This clonotype was picked up many times. The rearrangement links TRBV6-1 to TRBJ2-1; D gene uncertain. The TCR originated in a woman aged 40 to 50 with multiple sclerosis. Sequences were obtained from PBMCs. The CDR3 DNA sequence: TGTGCCAGTCTGAAGTACAATGAGCAGTTCTTC. Its protein is CASLKYNEQFF.